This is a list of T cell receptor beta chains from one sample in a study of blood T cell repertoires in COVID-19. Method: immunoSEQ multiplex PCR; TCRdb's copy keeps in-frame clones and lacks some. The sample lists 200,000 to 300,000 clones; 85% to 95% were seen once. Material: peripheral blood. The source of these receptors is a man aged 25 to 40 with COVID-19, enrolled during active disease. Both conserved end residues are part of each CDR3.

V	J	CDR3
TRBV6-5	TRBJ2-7	CASSYGGGATYEQYF
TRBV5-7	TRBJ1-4	CASSLVLVRGPATNEKLFF
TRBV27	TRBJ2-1	CASSKGAGGLLNEQFF
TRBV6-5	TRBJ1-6	CASSYLGESPLHF
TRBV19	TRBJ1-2	CATGTAFNYGYTF
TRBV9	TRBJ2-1	CASSPTGLAGAYNEQFF
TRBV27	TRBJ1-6	CASSGANRDSPLHF
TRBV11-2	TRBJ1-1	CASSLAAGQGVMNTEAFF
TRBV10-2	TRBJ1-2	CASSGGTGTNYGYTF
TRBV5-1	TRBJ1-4	CASSLVLGPNEKLFF
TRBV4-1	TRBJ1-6	CASSQGWQGRDNSPLHF
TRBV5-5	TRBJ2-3	CASSYPSGPTDTQYF
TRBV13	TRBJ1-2	CASSLRPLEGYTF
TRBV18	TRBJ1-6	CASSRDRGNSPLHF
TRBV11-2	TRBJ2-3	CASSLGPSGNTDTQYF
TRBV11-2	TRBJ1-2	CASSLERQGESYTF
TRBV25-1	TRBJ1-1	CASSERGRSTEAFF
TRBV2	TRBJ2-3	CASKASGGTFTDTQYF
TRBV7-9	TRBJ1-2	CASSLVNRGHYGYTF
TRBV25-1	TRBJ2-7	CASRRTGGPLHEQYF
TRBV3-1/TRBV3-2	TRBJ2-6	CASSPSSGANVLTF
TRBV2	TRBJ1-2	CASCLDCRVIGYTF
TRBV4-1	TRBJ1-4	CASSNIRAGRFEKLFF
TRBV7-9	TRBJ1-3	CASSFYGTHSGNTIYF
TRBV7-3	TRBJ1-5	CASSLNGQGNQPQHF
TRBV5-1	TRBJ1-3	CASSREDGNTIYF
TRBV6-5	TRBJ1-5	CASSLTDNQPQHF
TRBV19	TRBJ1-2	CASSPRGQVYGYTF
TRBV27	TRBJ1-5	CASSFYGDVNQPQHF
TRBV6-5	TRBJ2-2	CASTRDTSNTGELFF
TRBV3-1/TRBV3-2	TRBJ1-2	CASSHSGWDYGYTF
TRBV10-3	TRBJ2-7	CAIRVTGGQYEQYF
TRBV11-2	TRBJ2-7	CASSLVVGGASYEQYF
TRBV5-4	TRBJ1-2	CASSPMDRADGYTF
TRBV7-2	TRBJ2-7	CASSLVGQGGYEQYF